This TCR beta chain was documented in a study of blood T cell repertoires in COVID-19. The overall study: The origin of the acute and convalescent COVID-19 samples was the United States, Italy and Spain. PBMCs, B-cell-depleted T cells, or T cells provided the cDNA or gDNA that made up the material.

In regard to this clone: Germline and junction disagree at one end, which may indicate a read error.

Looked up from germline, CDR1 is MNHNS and CDR2 is SASEGT. The CDR3 extends over 15 amino acids. Under the authors' procedure: Estimation of nucleated cell counts relied on the amplification of reference gene primers. The protocol was immunoSEQ multiplex PCR, while the TCRdb copy is restricted to in-frame clones and leaves out a portion. V, J and clone size reflect that table, while D and trimming were determined from the DNA. This sample has 85,000 to 110,000 clones, with 88% found just once. The TCR originated in a human donor in a cohort sampled during active COVID-19. What was sequenced was peripheral blood. The chain uses TRBV6-1 and TRBJ2-3; D is possibly TRBD2 (7 bases). CDR3 in amino acids: CASCESGGSADTQYF. CDR3 nucleotides: TGTGCCAGCTGTGAATCGGGGGGCAGCGCAGATACGCAGTATTTT.